This entry is about one T cell receptor beta chain. Additional DNA sequences in this sample encode the identical CDR3. This entry belongs to a study of shared T cell receptors in the human thymus. Sequencing was performed with immunoSEQ multiplex PCR; in TCRdb, only in-frame clones are kept and a portion is missing. Of 720,000 or so clones listed, 80% to 90% are singletons. The CDR3 is 11 residues long. From germline, CDR1 is DFQATT and CDR2 SNEGSKA (reference sequence). V was shortened by 0 bases and J by 9 bases, with 8 bases between the two germline ends. The data were also submitted as part of a second study, on human thymus T cells. This second study says: Those donating were healthy Finnish infants in corrective surgery for congenital heart defects. Resections obtained during corrective heart surgery supplied the thymus tissue. Thymic and blood repertoires appeared to display a bias in their usage of V and J genes.

This rearrangement joins TRBV20-1 to TRBJ1-1, with D unresolved. The TCR was taken from a girl less than two years old with a congenital heart defect. Sequencing used thymocytes. CDR3 in DNA: TGCAGTGCTAGAGACAGGCGAAAAGCTTTCTTT. Amino acids: CSARDRRKAFF.